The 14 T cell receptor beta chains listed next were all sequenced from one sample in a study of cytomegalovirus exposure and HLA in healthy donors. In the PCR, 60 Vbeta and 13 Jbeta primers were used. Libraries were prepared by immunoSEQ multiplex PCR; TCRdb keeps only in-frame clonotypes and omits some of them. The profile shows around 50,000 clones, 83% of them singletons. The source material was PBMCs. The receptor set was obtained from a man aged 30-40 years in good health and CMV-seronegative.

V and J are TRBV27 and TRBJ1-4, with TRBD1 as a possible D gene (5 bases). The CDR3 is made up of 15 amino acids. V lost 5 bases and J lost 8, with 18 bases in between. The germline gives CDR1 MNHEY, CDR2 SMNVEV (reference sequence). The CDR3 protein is CASSTLSGDQEKLFF. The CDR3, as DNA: TGTGCCAGCAGTACACTCTCGGGGGATCAGGAAAAACTGTTTTTT.

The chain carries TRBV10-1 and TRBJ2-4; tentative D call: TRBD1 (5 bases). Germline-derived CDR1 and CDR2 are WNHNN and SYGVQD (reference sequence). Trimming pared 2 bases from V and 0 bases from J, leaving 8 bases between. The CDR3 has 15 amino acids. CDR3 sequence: CASSEGREAKNIQYF. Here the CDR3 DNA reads TGCGCCAGCAGTGAGGGCAGGGAAGCCAAAAACATTCAGTACTTC.

DNA of the CDR3: TGTGCCAGCAGGCGACAGGGAAACTATGGCTACACCTTC. This translates into CASRRQGNYGYTF. The rearrangement links TRBV13 to TRBJ1-2, with TRBD1 identical over 7 bases. The CDR3 totals 13 residues. CDR1 and CDR2 from the germline V gene are PRHDT and FYEKMQ (reference sequence). After removal of 6 bases from V and 2 bases from J, the junction contained 3 bases not matched to a gene.

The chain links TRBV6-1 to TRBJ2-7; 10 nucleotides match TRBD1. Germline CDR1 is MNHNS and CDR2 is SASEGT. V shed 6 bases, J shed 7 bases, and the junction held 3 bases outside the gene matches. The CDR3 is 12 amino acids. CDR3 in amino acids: CASRDRGGEQYF. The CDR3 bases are TGTGCCAGCAGGGACAGGGGGGGGGAGCAGTACTTC.

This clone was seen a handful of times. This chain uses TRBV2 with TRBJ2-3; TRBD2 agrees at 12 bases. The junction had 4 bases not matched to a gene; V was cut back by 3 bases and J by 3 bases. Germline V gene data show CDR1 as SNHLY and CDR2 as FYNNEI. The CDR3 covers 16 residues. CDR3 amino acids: CASSEELAGGTDTQYF. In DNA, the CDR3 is TGTGCCAGCAGTGAGGAACTAGCGGGGGGTACAGATACGCAGTATTTT.

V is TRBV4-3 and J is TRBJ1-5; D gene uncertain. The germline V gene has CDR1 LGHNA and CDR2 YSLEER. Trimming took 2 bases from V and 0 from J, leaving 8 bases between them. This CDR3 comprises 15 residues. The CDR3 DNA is TGCGCCAGCAGCCAACTTCTTAATAGCAATCAGCCCCAGCATTTT. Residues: CASSQLLNSNQPQHF.

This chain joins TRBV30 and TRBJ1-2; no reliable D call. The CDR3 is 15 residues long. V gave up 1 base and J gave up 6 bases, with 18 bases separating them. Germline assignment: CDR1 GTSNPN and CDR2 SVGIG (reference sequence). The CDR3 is CAWSGRFRGRDGYTF. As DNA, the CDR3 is TGTGCCTGGAGTGGGCGGTTCCGCGGGAGGGATGGCTACACCTTC.

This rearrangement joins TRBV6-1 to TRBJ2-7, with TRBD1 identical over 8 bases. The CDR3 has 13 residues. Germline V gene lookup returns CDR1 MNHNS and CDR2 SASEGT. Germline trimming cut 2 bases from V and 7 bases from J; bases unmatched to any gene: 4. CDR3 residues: CASSERTGREQYF. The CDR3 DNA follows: TGTGCCAGCAGTGAAAGGACAGGGCGGGAGCAGTACTTC.

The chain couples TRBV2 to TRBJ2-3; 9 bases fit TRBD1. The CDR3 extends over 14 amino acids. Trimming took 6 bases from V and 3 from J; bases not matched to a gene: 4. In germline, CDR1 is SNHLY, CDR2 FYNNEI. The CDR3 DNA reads TGTGCCAGCAGGGGGGACAGGGCAACAGATACGCAGTATTTT. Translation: CASRGDRATDTQYF.

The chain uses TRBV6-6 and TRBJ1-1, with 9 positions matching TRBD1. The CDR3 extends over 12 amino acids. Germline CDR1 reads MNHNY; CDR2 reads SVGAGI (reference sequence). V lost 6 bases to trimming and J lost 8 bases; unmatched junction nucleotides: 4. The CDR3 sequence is CASSPGQGEAFF. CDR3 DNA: TGTGCCAGCAGCCCGGGACAGGGAGAAGCTTTCTTT.

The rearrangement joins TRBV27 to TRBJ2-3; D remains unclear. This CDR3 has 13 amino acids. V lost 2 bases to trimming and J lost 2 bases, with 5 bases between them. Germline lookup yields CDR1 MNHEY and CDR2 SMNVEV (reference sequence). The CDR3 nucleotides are TGTGCCAGCAGTTTAGGCCCCACAGATACGCAGTATTTT. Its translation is CASSLGPTDTQYF.

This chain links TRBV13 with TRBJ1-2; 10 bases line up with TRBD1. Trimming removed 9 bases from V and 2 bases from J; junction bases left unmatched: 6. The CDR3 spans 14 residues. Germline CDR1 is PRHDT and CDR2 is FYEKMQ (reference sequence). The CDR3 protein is CASSRDRGNYGYTF. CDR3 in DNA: TGTGCCAGTTCGAGGGACAGGGGAAACTATGGCTACACCTTC.

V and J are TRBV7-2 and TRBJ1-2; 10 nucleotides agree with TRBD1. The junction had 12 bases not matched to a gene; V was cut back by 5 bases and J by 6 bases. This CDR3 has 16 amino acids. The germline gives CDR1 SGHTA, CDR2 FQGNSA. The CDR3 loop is CASSAVPTGGKNGYTF. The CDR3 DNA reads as TGTGCCAGCAGCGCTGTTCCGACAGGGGGCAAGAATGGCTACACCTTC.

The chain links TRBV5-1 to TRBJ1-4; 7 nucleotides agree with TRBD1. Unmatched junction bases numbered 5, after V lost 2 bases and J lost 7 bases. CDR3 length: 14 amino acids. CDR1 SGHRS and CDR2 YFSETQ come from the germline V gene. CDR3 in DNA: TGCGCCAGCAGCTTTCTGACAGGGAGTGAAAAACTGTTTTTT. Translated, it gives CASSFLTGSEKLFF.